The clone carrying this T cell receptor (beta chain) was picked up a small number of times. Its antigen remains unidentified. Different DNA sequences within this sample yield the same CDR3. The CDR3 is made up of 11 amino acids. The germline CDR1 and CDR2 sequences are DFQATT and SNEGSKA (reference sequence). Trimming left V 3 bases short and J 3 bases short, with 6 bases between. Expressed TCRB transcripts got sequenced, as all isolated RNA was reverse transcribed. Repertoires were generated with immunoSEQ multiplex PCR, while TCRdb's copy carries only in-frame clones and drops some. The data contain around 240,000 clones, 16% of them singletons. These data are taken from a study of beta chain features in type 1 diabetes. Study details: Investigators examined 107,917,701 sorted cells across all samples. Whole-study results and caveats: PCR might pick shorter templates more often, in the same way for patients and controls. TCRB CDR3 length was moderately but significantly reduced in all four CD4+ subsets of Type 1 diabetes patients.

CD4+ naive, central memory, regulatory and stem cell-like memory cells were sorted via CD45RO/CCR7/CD25/CD127/CD95/CD27. Each sorted population was over 98% pure. The TCR originated in a man aged 25 to 40 with type 1 diabetes. Sample: naive CD4+ T cells from blood. V is TRBV20-1 and J is TRBJ2-7; no clear D. CDR3 in amino acids: CSARENYEQYF. CDR3 sequence (DNA): TGCAGTGCTAGGGAAAACTACGAGCAGTACTTC.